A single sample gave rise to the 24 T cell receptor beta chains below, sequenced in a study of beta chain features in type 1 diabetes. Of the isolated RNA, all was reverse transcribed, and so the sequenced material was expressed TCRB transcripts. Profiling relied on immunoSEQ multiplex PCR, and the TCRdb table lists in-frame clones only, not all of them. The sample carries 900,000 or so clones, around a sixth recorded once. The sequenced material came from naive CD4+ T cells from blood. The source is a woman aged 18-29 years in good health.

This clone was counted between two and nine times. The chain joins TRBV18 to TRBJ2-1; possible D gene TRBD1, 5 bases. The CDR3 loop spans 14 amino acids. The V and J ends lost 5 bases and 7 bases respectively, with 15 bases between them. CDR1 and CDR2 (germline): KGHSH, LQKENI. The CDR3 here is CASSVRRGPNEQFF. CDR3 nucleotides: TGTGCCAGCTCAGTGCGAAGGGGCCCGAATGAGCAGTTCTTC.

As to this clone: Other nucleotide sequences in the sample specify the same CDR3. The chain joins TRBV9 to TRBJ1-2; D is undetermined. Per germline, CDR1 SGDLS and CDR2 YYNGEE. With 0 bases removed from V and 4 bases from J, the gap between germline ends came to 10 bases. The CDR3 consists of 14 residues. The DNA for the CDR3 is TGTGCCAGCAGCGTAGGAGTCGGCCTCTATGGCTACACCTTC. Its protein product is CASSVGVGLYGYTF.

The V gene is TRBV16, the J gene TRBJ2-7; D is possibly TRBD1 (6 bases). V was shortened by 1 base and J by 1 base, with 17 bases between the two germline ends. Germline-derived CDR1 and CDR2 are KGHSY and FQNENV. The CDR3 loop spans 17 amino acids. CDR3 coding DNA: TGTGCCAGCAGCCAATTTGTAGGAGGACAGAGATCCTACGAGCAGTACTTC. It codes for CASSQFVGGQRSYEQYF.

This clone was picked up a small number of times. The chain employs TRBV7-2 and TRBJ1-2, with 8 bases fitting TRBD1. V lost 2 bases to trimming and J lost 6 bases; unmatched junction nucleotides: 8. The CDR3 extends over 15 amino acids. Germline loops: CDR1 SGHTA, CDR2 FQGNSA. The CDR3 sequence is CASSLYFRGRNGYTF. The CDR3 DNA sequence: TGTGCCAGCAGCTTATATTTCAGGGGGCGCAATGGCTACACCTTC. Filled out from reference TRBV7-2 and TRBJ1-2, the complete variable domain reads GAGVSQSPSNKVTEKGKDVELRCDPISGHTALYWYRQSLGQGLEFLIYFQGNSAPDKSGLPSDRFSAERTGGSVSTLTIQRTQQEDSAVYLCASSLYFRGRNGYTFGSGTRLTVV.

This clone was observed a handful of times. The V gene is TRBV5-6, the J gene TRBJ2-7, with 8 bases matching TRBD1. Germline V gene data show CDR1 as SGHDT and CDR2 as YYEEEE. J was trimmed by 6 bases and V by 4 bases; bases with no gene match: 9. The CDR3 loop spans 14 amino acids. CDR3 in DNA: TGTGCCAGCAGCCTCGGACAGGGCTGGGGCGAGCAGTACTTC. Translating it yields CASSLGQGWGEQYF.

On this clone: Other DNA sequences in the same sample also yield this CDR3. The V gene is TRBV10-3, the J gene TRBJ2-5; a weak D match, TRBD2 (5 bases). Trimming took off 4 bases at V and 2 bases at J, with 8 bases between the two ends. The germline V gene has CDR1 ENHRY and CDR2 SYGVKD. This CDR3 comprises 13 residues. The CDR3 bases are TGTGCCATCAGTGGGACTGCACAAGAGACCCAGTACTTC. It translates to CAISGTAQETQYF.

V and J are TRBV25-1 and TRBJ2-1; D is unclear. Trimming shortened V by 6 bases and J by 6 bases, and 6 bases separated the two germline ends. This CDR3 is 11 amino acids long. Looked up from germline, CDR1 is MGHDK and CDR2 is SYGVNS. DNA of the CDR3: TGTGCCAGCAGGGTTGGCAATGAGCAGTTCTTC. Residues: CASRVGNEQFF.

This clone has just a few counts. The chain recombines TRBV7-2 with TRBJ2-7; tentative D call: TRBD2 (7 bases). Germline V gives CDR1 SGHTA, CDR2 FQGNSA. The V end lost 5 bases, the J end lost 2 bases, and 16 bases lay between the germline ends. The CDR3 extends over 15 amino acids. DNA for the CDR3: TGTGCCAGCAGCCATGGGGGGCGGGGGCCCTACGAGCAGTACTTC. Translation: CASSHGGRGPYEQYF. Full variable domain (rest looked up from reference TRBV7-2 and TRBJ2-7): GAGVSQSPSNKVTEKGKDVELRCDPISGHTALYWYRQSLGQGLEFLIYFQGNSAPDKSGLPSDRFSAERTGGSVSTLTIQRTQQEDSAVYLCASSHGGRGPYEQYFGPGTRLTVT.

This clone occurred a few times. The CDR3 DNA is TGCGCCAGCAGCTCGGGGGTGGACACTGAAGCTTTCTTT. It encodes CASSSGVDTEAFF. V usage is TRBV5-1 and J usage is TRBJ1-1; tentative D call: TRBD1 (5 bases). Looked up from germline, CDR1 is SGHRS and CDR2 is YFSETQ. CDR3 length equals 13 residues. V shed 3 bases and J shed 3 bases, with 9 bases lying between them.

The V gene is TRBV28, the J gene TRBJ1-1; the D gene is possibly TRBD1 (5 bases). This CDR3 region has 13 residues. V gave up 7 bases and J gave up 4 bases, with 13 bases separating them. Germline V CDR1 and CDR2: MDHEN, SYDVKM. The CDR3 sequence: CASKGRGRTEAFF. Written as DNA, the CDR3 is TGTGCCAGCAAAGGACGGGGACGCACTGAAGCTTTCTTT. Full variable domain (outside the CDR3, taken from reference TRBV28 and TRBJ1-1): DVKVTQSSRYLVKRTGEKVFLECVQDMDHENMFWYRQDPGLGLRLIYFSYDVKMKEKGDIPEGYSVSREKKERFSLILESASTNQTSMYLCASKGRGRTEAFFGQGTRLTVV.

The chain combines TRBV28 with TRBJ1-1; D possibly corresponds to TRBD1 (6 bases). V lost 8 bases and J lost 6, with 22 bases in between. CDR3 length: 15 residues. Germline assignment: CDR1 MDHEN and CDR2 SYDVKM. DNA of the CDR3: TGTGCCAGCTACAACCACAGGGTTGGGAGGGCTGAAGCTTTCTTT. This encodes CASYNHRVGRAEAFF.

A word on this clone: Other DNA sequences in the sample encode the same CDR3. This chain joins TRBV13 and TRBJ2-7, with D possibly being TRBD1 (5 bases). The germline V gene encodes CDR1 PRHDT and CDR2 FYEKMQ (reference sequence). V was trimmed by 5 bases and J by 4 bases, leaving 18 bases between them. The CDR3 covers 15 residues. The CDR3 DNA is TGTGCCAGCAGCCGGACCCAGGGTCTGCGTTACGAGCAGTACTTC. As protein: CASSRTQGLRYEQYF. The whole variable domain, filled in from reference TRBV13 and TRBJ2-7, reads AAGVIQSPRHLIKEKRETATLKCYPIPRHDTVYWYQQGPGQDPQFLISFYEKMQSDKGSIPDRFSAQQFSDYHSELNMSSLELGDSALYFCASSRTQGLRYEQYFGPGTRLTVT.

This clone has just a few counts. The chain recombines TRBV4-3 with TRBJ2-3, with TRBD2 as a possible D gene (6 bases). V dropped 0 bases and J dropped 2 bases, with 15 bases sitting between them. Per the germline V gene, CDR1 is LGHNA and CDR2 is YSLEER. CDR3 length: 17 amino acids. CDR3: CASSQDGPGRPTDTQYF. The CDR3 nucleotides are TGCGCCAGCAGCCAAGATGGCCCGGGGAGGCCCACAGATACGCAGTATTTT.

As regards this clone: This CDR3 is also generated by other DNA sequences in the sample. The chain joins TRBV18 to TRBJ2-1, with D unresolved. The length of the CDR3 is 14 residues. CDR1 is KGHSH and CDR2 is LQKENI in the germline V gene. The ends were cut back, 0 bases at V and 2 bases at J, with 5 bases in the middle. In DNA form, the CDR3 reads TGTGCCAGCTCACCACCGGGTCCCTACAATGAGCAGTTCTTC. It yields the protein CASSPPGPYNEQFF.

This chain links TRBV6-5 with TRBJ2-7, with 7 bases fitting TRBD1. The CDR3 totals 14 residues. Per the germline V gene, CDR1 is MNHEY and CDR2 is SVGAGI. V lost 2 bases, J lost 1 base, and 2 bases stayed unmatched. The CDR3 is CASSYTTGSYEQYF. The CDR3 region has the DNA TGTGCCAGCAGTTACACGACAGGGTCCTACGAGCAGTACTTC.

The chain has TRBV29-1 and TRBJ1-3, with D unresolved. This CDR3 has 15 amino acids. The V gene's germline CDR1 is SQVTM and CDR2 ANQGSEA. V lost 2 bases, J lost 4 bases, and 15 bases lay in between. The DNA for the CDR3 is TGCAGCGTTGAATCGCGTGGCTCAGGAGGAAACACCATATATTTT. Amino acid sequence: CSVESRGSGGNTIYF.

V usage is TRBV7-2 and J usage is TRBJ2-5; 12 nucleotides match TRBD2. The CDR3 has 16 residues. After removal of 6 bases from V and 2 bases from J, the junction contained 7 bases not matched to a gene. The V gene's germline CDR1 is SGHTA and CDR2 FQGNSA. The CDR3 DNA reads TGTGCCAGCAGAGCCCGGACTAGCGGGGCACAAGAGACCCAGTACTTC. Residues: CASRARTSGAQETQYF.

About this clone: The junction departs from germline at one end; a sequencing error may be responsible. The chain is built from TRBV5-6 and TRBJ2-1; the D call may be TRBD1 or TRBD2 (5 bases each). The germline CDR1 and CDR2 sequences are SGHDT and YYEEEE. The CDR3 loop spans 12 amino acids. CDR3 sequence: CASSPGRSTLIF. The CDR3 bases are TGTGCCAGCAGCCCGGGACGTTCCACCCTCATCTTC.

CDR3 protein: CAISDPNEQFF. CDR3 sequence (DNA): TGTGCCATCAGTGATCCCAATGAGCAGTTCTTC. This sequence joins TRBV10-3 and TRBJ2-1; D call uncertain. Germline V gene data show CDR1 as ENHRY and CDR2 as SYGVKD. Trimming left V 3 bases short and J 6 bases short, with 3 bases between. The CDR3 extends over 11 amino acids.

This clone was found a few times. This chain uses TRBV7-3 with TRBJ1-1; D is ambiguous. The germline gives CDR1 SGHTA, CDR2 FQGTGA. The CDR3 covers 13 residues. V was clipped by 3 bases and J by 1 base, with 6 bases between them. The CDR3 here is CASSFSWNTEAFF. The CDR3 bases are TGTGCCAGCAGCTTCAGTTGGAACACTGAAGCTTTCTTT.

V and J are TRBV28 and TRBJ1-1; TRBD1 agrees at 7 bases. Per the germline V gene, CDR1 is MDHEN and CDR2 is SYDVKM. The ends lost 5 bases at V and 6 bases at J; junction bases unmatched: 15. This CDR3 spans 16 amino acids. This CDR3 is CASSPDRLRAYPEAFF. The CDR3, as DNA: TGTGCCAGCAGTCCGGACAGGTTGAGGGCGTACCCTGAAGCTTTCTTT.

V gene TRBV15 combines with J gene TRBJ2-3; tentative D call: TRBD1 (5 bases). V was trimmed by 3 bases and J by 1 base, leaving 14 bases between them. Germline V gives CDR1 LNHNV, CDR2 YYDKDF (reference sequence). CDR3 size: 16 residues. CDR3 residues: CATSRTLGLGTDTQYF. In nucleotides, the CDR3 is TGTGCCACCAGCAGGACGTTGGGGCTCGGCACAGATACGCAGTATTTT.

This clone was counted at least ten times. This chain links TRBV5-4 with TRBJ2-4; maybe TRBD1 (6 bases). The germline gives CDR1 SGHNT, CDR2 YYREEE (reference sequence). The CDR3 length is 14 residues. Trimming pared 4 bases from V and 6 bases from J, leaving 14 bases between. CDR3 nucleotides: TGTGCCAGCAGCCCCAGGCCAGGGGTAAACATTCAGTACTTC. It translates to CASSPRPGVNIQYF.

This clone has only a few counts. The J gene is TRBJ2-3, the V gene TRBV11-2, with D tentatively TRBD1 (6 bases). This CDR3 has 13 residues. V was cut by 6 bases and J by 7 bases, with 14 bases left in between. The germline V gene has CDR1 SGHAT and CDR2 FQNNGV. CDR3 bases: TGTGCCAGCAGTCCCACGGGACAAAATACGCAGTATTTT. It translates to CASSPTGQNTQYF.